The sequence of this TCR beta chain was determined in a study of control samples from healthy donors and cancer patients. Between the trimmed V and J ends, which lost 2 bases and 2 bases, there was a span of 16 bases. Germline CDR1 LNHDA, CDR2 SQIVND (reference sequence). CDR3 length: 16 residues. Libraries were prepared by immunoSEQ multiplex PCR; TCRdb keeps only in-frame clonotypes and omits some of them. The data contain approximately 46,000 clones, around 87% of them singletons. Specimen: PBMCs. This sequence joins TRBV19 and TRBJ2-7; no reliable D call. The clonotype originates from an older woman with lung cancer. The CDR3 sequence: CASSISDGIDPYEQYF. The DNA for the CDR3 is TGTGCCAGTAGTATATCTGATGGGATCGATCCCTACGAGCAGTACTTC.